The rows below give T cell receptor beta chains drawn from one sample of a study of blood T cells in healthy people across ages. TCRdb reprocessed the 5' RACE reads with MiXCR, giving one entry per CDR3 protein. The sample has 650,000 to 1,000,000 distinct CDR3 sequences, about 37% seen once. Source material: blood. The source is a man aged 18 to 29 in good health. Both conserved end residues are part of each CDR3. D genes are given only for firm matches. Clone size is given for some rows only: seen once, a few or many times, or a class if the clone is expanded.

>TRBD1|TRBV7-2|.|TRBJ1-1
TGTGCCAGCAGCTTAGGGGACAGAAAGAACACTGAAGCTTTCTTT
CASSLGDRKNTEAFF
>.|TRBV30|few|TRBJ2-7
TGTGCCTGGAGTGCGACAGCCTACGAGCAGTACTTC
CAWSATAYEQYF
>.|TRBV7-2|few|TRBJ1-2
TGTGCCAGCAGGCAGAGAGACTATGGCTACACCTTC
CASRQRDYGYTF
>TRBD1|TRBV20-1|.|TRBJ2-3
TGCAGTGCTAAGGACAGGGTGGACACATACCATACGCAGTATTTT
CSAKDRVDTYHTQYF
>TRBD2|TRBV7-2|few|TRBJ2-7
TGTGCCAGCAGCTTCCACAGCGGGGGGCGATACAATGAGCAGTACTTC
CASSFHSGGRYNEQYF
>.|TRBV5-1|few|TRBJ2-1
TGCGCCAGCAGCGGGGGAGAAGGGGTATCCAAAGGTGAGCAGTTCTTC
CASSGGEGVSKGEQFF
>.|TRBV21-1|.|TRBJ2-7
TGTGCCAGCATGCACGTCCACGAGCAGTACTTC
CASMHVHEQYF
>TRBD1|TRBV6-5|.|TRBJ2-7
TGTGCCAGCAGCCCTACCGGGGGACAGGGGGCTTACGAGCAGTACTTC
CASSPTGGQGAYEQYF
>TRBD2|TRBV7-9|.|TRBJ2-7
TGTGCCAGCAGCAAGCGGGAACTCTACGAGCAGTACTTC
CASSKRELYEQYF
>.|TRBV14|few|TRBJ2-1
TGTGCCAGCAGCCGCTCAACCTCCTACAATGAGCAGTTCTTC
CASSRSTSYNEQFF
>.|TRBV7-3|.|TRBJ2-5
TGTGCCAGCAGCTTGAGGGGAACCGAGACCCAGTACTTC
CASSLRGTETQYF
>.|TRBV25-1|many|TRBJ1-4
TGTGCCAGCAGTCCCCCAGTTGAAAAACTGTTTTTT
CASSPPVEKLFF
>TRBD2|TRBV12-3/TRBV12-4|many|TRBJ2-7
TGTGCCAGCAGTCGGACTAGCGGGGGGGCCCACGAGCAGTACTTC
CASSRTSGGAHEQYF
>.|TRBV18|.|TRBJ1-1
TGTGCCAGCTCAACCCGGGCAGTTCTGAACACTGAAGCTTTCTTT
CASSTRAVLNTEAFF
>TRBD2|TRBV12-3/TRBV12-4|many|TRBJ2-1
TGTGCCAGCAGTGGGCGACTAGCGGGGGACAATGAGCAGTTCTTC
CASSGRLAGDNEQFF
>.|TRBV15|few|TRBJ1-5
TGTGCCACCAGCAGAGGTCCGGGGGGGCGTAGCAATCAGCCCCAGCATTTT
CATSRGPGGRSNQPQHF
>.|TRBV20-1|.|TRBJ2-7
TGCAGTGCTAGGGGGCAACAGGGCCTATCCTACGAGCAGTACTTC
CSARGQQGLSYEQYF
>.|TRBV6-2/TRBV6-3|.|TRBJ1-1
TGTGCCAGCAGTTACGTTCCGGGACGGATTATGAACACTGAAGCTTTCTTT
CASSYVPGRIMNTEAFF
>.|TRBV27|.|TRBJ1-2
TGTGCCGGCAGTCCCAGGGCAAACTATGGCTACACCTTC
CAGSPRANYGYTF
>.|TRBV20-1|.|TRBJ1-2
TGCAGTGCTTATGGACGGGCTCGGGGGGGCTACACCTTC
CSAYGRARGGYTF
>.|TRBV12-3/TRBV12-4|.|TRBJ2-1
TGTGCCAGCAGTTTAAGGGTTCTCAGGGACTCCTACAATGAGCAGTTCTTC
CASSLRVLRDSYNEQFF
>TRBD2|TRBV6-2/TRBV6-3|.|TRBJ2-3
TGTGCCAGCAGTTACTCGAGGGACGGGACTAGCCTTCGAGATACGCAGTATTTT
CASSYSRDGTSLRDTQYF
>.|TRBV7-9|once|TRBJ1-4
TGTGCCAGCAGCTTAGGGGCCCGGGTTGAAAAACTGTTTTTT
CASSLGARVEKLFF
>.|TRBV5-1|.|TRBJ1-1
TGCGCCAGCAGCTTGTACCCAGGGGCGAACACTGAAGCTTTCTTT
CASSLYPGANTEAFF
>.|TRBV20-1|.|TRBJ2-1
TGCAGTGCTCCCCAAAGGCCGGGACACCATCCCAATGAGCAGTTCTTC
CSAPQRPGHHPNEQFF
>.|TRBV27|.|TRBJ1-5
TGTGCCAGCAACGACCGGCGTTACAATCAGCCCCAGCATTTT
CASNDRRYNQPQHF
>TRBD1|TRBV20-1|.|TRBJ2-3
TGCAGTGCGTGGACAGGGGAAGTCCCCTATACGCAGTATTTT
CSAWTGEVPYTQYF
>TRBD2|TRBV5-1|.|TRBJ2-3
TGCGCCAGCAGCTTGGCTAGCGGACCTTTTGAGACGCAGTATTTT
CASSLASGPFETQYF
>.|TRBV6-2/TRBV6-3|.|TRBJ2-1
TGTGCCAGCAGTTACTCGGGTGTCAATGAGCAGTTCTTC
CASSYSGVNEQFF
>.|TRBV3-1|.|TRBJ2-7
TGTGCCAGCACCCAAGGAGGGAGAGAGCAGTACTTC
CASTQGGREQYF
>.|TRBV4-2|many|TRBJ2-4
TGTGCCAGCAGCCAAGATTTGGCTTCCGATCTAGCCAAAAACATTCAGTACTTC
CASSQDLASDLAKNIQYF
>.|TRBV12-3/TRBV12-4|many|TRBJ2-3
TGTGCCAGCAGCATGTCCACAGATACGCAGTATTTT
CASSMSTDTQYF
>.|TRBV29-1|.|TRBJ2-2
TGCAGCGTTAGCGACGGGGAGCTGTTTTTT
CSVSDGELFF
>.|TRBV12-3/TRBV12-4|many|TRBJ2-7
TGTGCCAGCAGTTCGGGGAGGGACAGGCTCTACGAGCAGTACTTC
CASSSGRDRLYEQYF
>.|TRBV5-5|few|TRBJ1-2
TGTGCCAGCAGCTTGTCGTCGGTCCCAGGTTCGAGTTTCAACTATGGCTACACCTTC
CASSLSSVPGSSFNYGYTF
>.|TRBV29-1|.|TRBJ1-2
TGCAGCGCTGTACGGGGAAACTATGGCTACACCTTC
CSAVRGNYGYTF
>.|TRBV5-1|.|TRBJ2-5
TGCGCCAGCAGGTTAGCGCTCCAAGAGACCCAGTACTTC
CASRLALQETQYF
>TRBD2|TRBV3-1|few|TRBJ2-1
TGTGCCAGCAGCCACTGGGGGGGGAGGGATGAGCAGTTCTTC
CASSHWGGRDEQFF
>.|TRBV28|many|TRBJ2-1
TGTGCCAGCGAGACCCCGTCCTACAATGAGCAGTTCTTC
CASETPSYNEQFF
>TRBD1|TRBV25-1|.|TRBJ1-2
TGTGCCAGCAGTGAAGACACAGGGGGCTATGGCTACACCTTC
CASSEDTGGYGYTF
>.|TRBV12-3/TRBV12-4|.|TRBJ2-6
TGTGCCAGCACCAGAGGGACTGGGGCCAACGTCCTGACTTTC
CASTRGTGANVLTF
>TRBD1|TRBV5-6|.|TRBJ2-1
TGTGCCAGCAGCTTGAGGTTCCGGACAGGGGACTACAATGAGCAGTTCTTC
CASSLRFRTGDYNEQFF
>TRBD1|TRBV28|.|TRBJ1-1
TGTGCCAGCAGGCGACGCGGACAGGGGAACACTGAAGCTTTCTTT
CASRRRGQGNTEAFF